Sequencing of this T cell receptor beta chain was carried out in a study of blood T cell repertoires in COVID-19. Authors' methods: Amplifying reference gene primers gave estimates of nucleated cell counts. Sequencing used immunoSEQ multiplex PCR; TCRdb keeps in-frame clones, though not all of them. That table gives V, J and clone size, and the DNA gave D and trimming. The sample has some 120,000 clones, about 79% seen once. This clone was picked up one time. V lost 6 bases, J lost 0 bases, and 3 bases stayed unmatched. This CDR3 contains 15 residues. Germline loops: CDR1 MNHEY, CDR2 SVGAGI. The rearrangement joins TRBV6-5 to TRBJ1-3, with 9 bases matching TRBD1. Material for sequencing was peripheral blood. The sequence derives from a woman between 50 and 59 years old with acute or convalescent COVID-19. In DNA, the CDR3 is TGTGCCAGCAGAAAGGGACAGGGCTCTGGAAACACCATATATTTT. Protein product: CASRKGQGSGNTIYF.